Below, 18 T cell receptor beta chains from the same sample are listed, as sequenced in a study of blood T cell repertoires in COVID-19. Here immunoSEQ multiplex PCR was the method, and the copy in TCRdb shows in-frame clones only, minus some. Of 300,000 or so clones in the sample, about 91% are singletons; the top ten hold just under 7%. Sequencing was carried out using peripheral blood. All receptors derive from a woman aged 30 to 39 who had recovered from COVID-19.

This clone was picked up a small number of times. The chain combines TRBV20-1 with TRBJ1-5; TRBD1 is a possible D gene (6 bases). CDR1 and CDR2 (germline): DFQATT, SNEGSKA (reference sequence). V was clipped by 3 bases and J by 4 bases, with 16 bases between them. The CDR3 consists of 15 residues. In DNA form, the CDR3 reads TGCAGTGCTAGTTCACAGGGATTGTATAATCAGCCCCAGCATTTT. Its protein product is CSASSQGLYNQPQHF.

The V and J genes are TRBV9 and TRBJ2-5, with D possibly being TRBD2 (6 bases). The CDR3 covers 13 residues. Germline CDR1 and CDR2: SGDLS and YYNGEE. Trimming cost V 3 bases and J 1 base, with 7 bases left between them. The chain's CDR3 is CASSDGSQETQYF. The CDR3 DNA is TGTGCCAGCAGCGACGGGAGCCAAGAGACCCAGTACTTC.

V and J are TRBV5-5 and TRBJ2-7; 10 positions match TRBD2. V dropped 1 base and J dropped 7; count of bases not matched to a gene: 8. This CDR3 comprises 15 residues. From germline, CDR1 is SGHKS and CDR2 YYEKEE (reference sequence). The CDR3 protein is CASSLSGGAVVEQYF. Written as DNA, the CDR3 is TGTGCCAGCAGCTTGAGCGGGGGGGCTGTAGTGGAGCAGTACTTC.

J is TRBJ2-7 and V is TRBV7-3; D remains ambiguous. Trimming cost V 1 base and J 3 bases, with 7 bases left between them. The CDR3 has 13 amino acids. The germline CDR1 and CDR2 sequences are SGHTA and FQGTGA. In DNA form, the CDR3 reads TGTGCCAGCAGCTTAAGTGCCAGCTACGAGCAGTACTTC. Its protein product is CASSLSASYEQYF. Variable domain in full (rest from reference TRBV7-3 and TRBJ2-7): GAGVSQTPSNKVTEKGKYVELRCDPISGHTALYWYRQSLGQGPEFLIYFQGTGAADDSGLPNDRFFAVRPEGSVSTLKIQRTERGDSAVYLCASSLSASYEQYFGPGTRLTVT.

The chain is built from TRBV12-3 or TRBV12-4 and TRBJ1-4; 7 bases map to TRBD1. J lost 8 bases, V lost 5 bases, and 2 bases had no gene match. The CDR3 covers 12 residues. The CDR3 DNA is TGTGCCAGCAGTACACAGGGGGAAAAACTGTTTTTT. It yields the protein CASSTQGEKLFF.

This CDR3 is CASSFQGVVDTQYF. CDR3 DNA sequence: TGCGCCAGCAGCTTTCAGGGGGTGGTAGATACGCAGTATTTT. The chain joins TRBV5-1 to TRBJ2-3; the match to TRBD1 covers 7 bases. The germline gives CDR1 SGHRS, CDR2 YFSETQ. J gave up 5 bases and V 2 bases, and 5 bases lay outside the gene matches. The CDR3 totals 14 residues. The complete variable domain, with remaining parts taken from reference TRBV5-1 and TRBJ2-3, reads KAGVTQTPRYLIKTRGQQVTLSCSPISGHRSVSWYQQTPGQGLQFLFEYFSETQRNKGNFPGRFSGRQFSNSRSEMNVSTLELGDSALYLCASSFQGVVDTQYFGPGTRLTVL.

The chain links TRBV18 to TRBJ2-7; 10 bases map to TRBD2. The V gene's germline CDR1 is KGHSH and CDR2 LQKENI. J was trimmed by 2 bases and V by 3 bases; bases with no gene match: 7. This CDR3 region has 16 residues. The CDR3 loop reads CASSPRLAGETYEQYF. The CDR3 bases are TGTGCCAGCTCACCCCGTCTAGCGGGGGAGACCTACGAGCAGTACTTC.

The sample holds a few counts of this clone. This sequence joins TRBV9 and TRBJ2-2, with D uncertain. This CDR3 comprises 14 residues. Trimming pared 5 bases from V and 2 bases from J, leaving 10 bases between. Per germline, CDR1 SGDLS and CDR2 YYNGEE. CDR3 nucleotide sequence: TGTGCCAGCAGAGTCGCGGCAAACACCGGGGAGCTGTTTTTT. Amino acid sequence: CASRVAANTGELFF.

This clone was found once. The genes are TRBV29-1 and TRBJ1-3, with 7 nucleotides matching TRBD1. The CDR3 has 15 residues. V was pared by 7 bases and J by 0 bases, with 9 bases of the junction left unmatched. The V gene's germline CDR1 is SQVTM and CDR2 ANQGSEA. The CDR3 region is CSANTGDLSGNTIYF. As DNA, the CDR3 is TGCAGCGCGAATACAGGGGACCTCTCTGGAAACACCATATATTTT.

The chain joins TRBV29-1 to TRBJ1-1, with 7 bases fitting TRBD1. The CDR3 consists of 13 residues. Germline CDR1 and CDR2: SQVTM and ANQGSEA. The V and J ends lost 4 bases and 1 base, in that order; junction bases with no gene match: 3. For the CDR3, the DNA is TGCAGCGTTGGACAGGGTACGAACACTGAAGCTTTCTTT. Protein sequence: CSVGQGTNTEAFF.

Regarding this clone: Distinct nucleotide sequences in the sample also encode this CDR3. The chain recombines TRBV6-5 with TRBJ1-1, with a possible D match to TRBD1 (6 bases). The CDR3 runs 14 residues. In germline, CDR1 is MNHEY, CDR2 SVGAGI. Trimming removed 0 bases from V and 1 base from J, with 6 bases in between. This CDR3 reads CASSYSGGNTEAFF. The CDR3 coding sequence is TGTGCCAGCAGTTACTCAGGGGGGAACACTGAAGCTTTCTTT.

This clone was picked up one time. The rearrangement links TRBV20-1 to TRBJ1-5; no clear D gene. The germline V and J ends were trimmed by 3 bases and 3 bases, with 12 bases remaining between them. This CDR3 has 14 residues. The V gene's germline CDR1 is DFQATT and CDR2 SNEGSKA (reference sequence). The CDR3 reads CSASDPLPNQPQHF. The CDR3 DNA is TGCAGTGCTAGTGATCCCCTTCCCAATCAGCCCCAGCATTTT.

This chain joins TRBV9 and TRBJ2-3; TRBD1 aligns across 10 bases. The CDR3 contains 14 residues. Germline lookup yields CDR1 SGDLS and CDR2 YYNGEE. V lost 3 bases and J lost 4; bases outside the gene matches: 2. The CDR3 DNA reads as TGTGCCAGCAGCGCGACAGGGGGCGCAGATACGCAGTATTTT. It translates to CASSATGGADTQYF.

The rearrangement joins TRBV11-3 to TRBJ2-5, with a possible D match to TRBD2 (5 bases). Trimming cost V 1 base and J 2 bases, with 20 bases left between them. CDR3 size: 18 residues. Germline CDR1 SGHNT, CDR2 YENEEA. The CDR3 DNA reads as TGTGCCAGCAGCTTAGGAGGGCGGCTGGTACAAACGCAAGAGACCCAGTACTTC. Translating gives CASSLGGRLVQTQETQYF.

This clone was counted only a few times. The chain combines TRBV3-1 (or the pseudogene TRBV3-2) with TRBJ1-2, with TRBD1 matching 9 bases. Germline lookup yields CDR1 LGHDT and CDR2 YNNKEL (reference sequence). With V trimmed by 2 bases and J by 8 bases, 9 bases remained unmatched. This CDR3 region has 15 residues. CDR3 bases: TGTGCCAGCAGCCAACCGTCGACAGGGGGAGGCGGCTACACCTTC. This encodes CASSQPSTGGGGYTF.

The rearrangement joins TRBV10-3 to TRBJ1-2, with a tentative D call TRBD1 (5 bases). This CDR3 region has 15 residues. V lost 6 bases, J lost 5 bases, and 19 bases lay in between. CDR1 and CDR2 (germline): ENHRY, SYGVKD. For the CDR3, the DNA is TGTGCCATCAGCTCGACAGAAGCCCCTAGGTATGGCTACACCTTC. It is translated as CAISSTEAPRYGYTF.

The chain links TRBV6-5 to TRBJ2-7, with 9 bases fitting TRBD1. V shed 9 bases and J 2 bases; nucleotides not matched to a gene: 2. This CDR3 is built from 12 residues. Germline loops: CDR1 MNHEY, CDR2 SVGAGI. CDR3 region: CASRQGAYEQYF. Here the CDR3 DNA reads TGTGCCAGTAGACAGGGGGCCTACGAGCAGTACTTC.

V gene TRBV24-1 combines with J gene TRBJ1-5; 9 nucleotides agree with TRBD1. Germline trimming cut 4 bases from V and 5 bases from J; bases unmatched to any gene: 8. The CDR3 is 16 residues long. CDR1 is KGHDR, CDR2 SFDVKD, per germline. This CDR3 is CATSDLTGGSDQPQHF. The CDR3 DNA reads TGTGCCACCAGTGACTTGACAGGGGGTTCGGATCAGCCCCAGCATTTT.